The 20 T cell receptor beta chains below were found in one sample sequenced in a study of vaccination and CD4 T cells after COVID-19. As to treatment: roughly ten-day PBMC culture with coronavirus spike peptide pools or control peptides (ViraFEST assay). Their antigen targets remain unknown. Researchers used the Oncomine TCR Beta short-read assay to sequence DNA from cultured CD4+ T cells. TCRdb ran MiXCR on the PCR reads and lists one entry per CDR3 protein. The data show 10,000 to 12,000 distinct CDR3 sequences, roughly 28% seen once. Sequencing was performed on CD4+ T cells from blood, cultured in vitro. All receptors come from a human donor who had recovered from COVID-19.

This chain uses TRBV12-3 or TRBV12-4 with TRBJ2-1; D might be TRBD2 (7 bases). V shed 6 bases and J shed 8 bases, with 11 bases lying between them. This CDR3 has 12 amino acids. CDR3 residues: CASRGRGDEQFF. The CDR3 coding sequence is TGTGCCAGCAGGGGGAGGGGGGATGAGCAGTTCTTC.

The chain couples TRBV7-2 to TRBJ2-7, with D possibly matching TRBD2 (6 bases). V dropped 5 bases and J dropped 3 bases, with 14 bases sitting between them. The length of the CDR3 is 14 residues. Germline assignment: CDR1 SGHTA and CDR2 FQGNSA. CDR3 sequence (DNA): TGTGCCAGCAGCCTCCGGGCGGGGTTCTACGAGCAGTACTTC. This sequence encodes CASSLRAGFYEQYF. Full variable domain (outside the CDR3, taken from reference TRBV7-2 and TRBJ2-7): GAGVSQSPSNKVTEKGKDVELRCDPISGHTALYWYRQSLGQGLEFLIYFQGNSAPDKSGLPSDRFSAERTGGSVSTLTIQRTQQEDSAVYLCASSLRAGFYEQYFGPGTRLTVT.

This clonotype was seen a few times. The chain is built from TRBV6-1 and TRBJ1-1; unclear D gene. V lost 3 bases and J lost 1, with 18 bases in between. The CDR3 totals 17 residues. Germline V gene sequence: CDR1 MNHNS, CDR2 SASEGT. The CDR3 DNA is TGTGCCAGCAGTGACCGTTATTTGGCCAGACAGAACACTGAAGCTTTCTTT. The encoded protein is CASSDRYLARQNTEAFF.

The CDR3 DNA reads as TGTGCCAGCAGCTTGGTCCGACAGTGCTACGAGCAGTACTTC. Protein sequence: CASSLVRQCYEQYF. The gene calls are TRBV7-3 and TRBJ2-7; maybe TRBD1 (5 bases). This CDR3 is built from 14 residues. V lost 3 bases to trimming and J lost 3 bases, with 12 bases between them. Germline assignment: CDR1 SGHTA and CDR2 FQGTGA.

The chain uses TRBV6-1 and TRBJ2-1, with D perhaps matching TRBD2 (5 bases). V lost 8 bases and J 7 bases, leaving 15 bases between the germline ends. CDR1 is MNHNS and CDR2 is SASEGT in the germline V gene. The CDR3 loop spans 13 amino acids. The CDR3 loop is CASLASSWNEQFF. CDR3 bases: TGTGCCAGCTTAGCTAGCTCTTGGAATGAGCAGTTCTTC.

The rearrangement links TRBV5-1 to TRBJ2-5; weak D call: TRBD2 (6 bases). In germline, CDR1 is SGHRS, CDR2 YFSETQ. Trimming pared 4 bases from V and 5 bases from J, leaving 15 bases between. The CDR3 runs to 14 residues. CDR3 sequence (DNA): TGCGCCAGCAGCAGGGGCGGGAAAGGGGAGACCCAGTACTTC. Translated, it gives CASSRGGKGETQYF.

This chain links TRBV28 with TRBJ2-4; D is perhaps TRBD1 (6 bases). V was pared by 6 bases and J by 6 bases, with 12 bases between. Germline V gene lookup returns CDR1 MDHEN and CDR2 SYDVKM. CDR3 length: 13 residues. In DNA, the CDR3 is TGTGCCAGCAGACCACAGGGCCGAAACATTCAGTACTTC. Translated: CASRPQGRNIQYF.

This clonotype is medium-sized in the sample. The chain carries TRBV15 and TRBJ1-5, with D unclear. Germline assignment: CDR1 LNHNV and CDR2 YYDKDF (reference sequence). The CDR3 spans 15 residues. V shed 0 bases and J shed 2 bases, with 8 bases lying between them. The CDR3 protein is CATSRDGSRNQPQHF. The DNA for the CDR3 is TGTGCCACCAGCAGAGATGGGAGTCGCAATCAGCCCCAGCATTTT.

The chain recombines TRBV5-5 with TRBJ1-2; D not certain. CDR1 is SGHKS and CDR2 is YYEKEE in the germline V gene (reference sequence). The CDR3 extends over 14 amino acids. V was clipped by 0 bases and J by 6 bases, with 12 bases between them. This chain's CDR3 is CASSLVGRQDGYTF. The CDR3 nucleotides are TGTGCCAGCAGCTTGGTTGGGCGACAAGATGGCTACACCTTC.

The chain has TRBV20-1 and TRBJ2-3; 10 positions agree with TRBD2. Germline V CDR1 and CDR2: DFQATT, SNEGSKA (reference sequence). V lost 6 bases and J lost 2; bases outside the gene matches: 5. The CDR3 is 14 amino acids. The CDR3 is CSALLAGNTDTQYF. CDR3 bases: TGCAGTGCATTACTAGCGGGGAACACAGATACGCAGTATTTT.

The chain is built from TRBV2 and TRBJ2-7, with no clear D. Germline CDR1 reads SNHLY; CDR2 reads FYNNEI. The CDR3 consists of 14 residues. The V end was cut by 4 bases, the J end by 0 bases, with 10 bases between. The CDR3 protein is CASSGGSFSYEQYF. In DNA, the CDR3 is TGTGCCAGCAGTGGGGGATCTTTCTCCTACGAGCAGTACTTC.

This chain's CDR3 is CATSRDWVGRAETQYF. The CDR3 region has the DNA TGTGCCACCAGCAGAGATTGGGTCGGGAGGGCAGAGACCCAGTACTTC. J is TRBJ2-5 and V is TRBV15; 8 bases agree with TRBD2. Losses at the gene ends were 0 bases for V and 4 bases for J; bases not matched to a gene: 7. The CDR3 contains 16 residues. From germline, CDR1 is LNHNV and CDR2 YYDKDF (reference sequence).

CDR3 loop: CASKEGLAGYEQYF. In DNA, the CDR3 is TGTGCCAGCAAGGAGGGACTAGCGGGATACGAGCAGTACTTC. V usage is TRBV6-1 and J usage is TRBJ2-7; 13 nucleotides align to TRBD2. The V gene end was trimmed by 7 bases and the J gene end by 4 bases; junction bases not matched to a gene: 4. Germline V gene lookup returns CDR1 MNHNS and CDR2 SASEGT. The CDR3 has 14 amino acids.

J is TRBJ1-1 and V is TRBV5-8; D not certain. The CDR3 is 12 residues long. Germline V gene lookup returns CDR1 SGHTS and CDR2 YDEGEE. V lost 4 bases and J 10 bases, leaving 14 bases between the germline ends. CDR3 in amino acids: CASSLPKVPAFF. In DNA form, the CDR3 reads TGTGCCAGCAGCCTGCCTAAGGTGCCAGCTTTCTTT.

This clonotype has a handful of counts. This chain connects TRBV12-3 or TRBV12-4 to TRBJ2-7; the D is unclear. The CDR3 covers 15 residues. The ends were cut back, 3 bases at V and 0 bases at J, with 12 bases in the middle. CDR3 in DNA: TGTGCCAGCAGTTTGGGCATCTCCTCCTCCTACGAGCAGTACTTC. Encoded protein: CASSLGISSSYEQYF.

The rearrangement joins TRBV5-6 to TRBJ1-1; D ambiguous. Germline CDR1 and CDR2: SGHDT and YYEEEE. Trimming took off 2 bases at V and 2 bases at J, with 1 base between the two ends. The CDR3 is 11 residues long. Here the CDR3 DNA reads TGTGCCAGCAGCTTTAACACTGAAGCTTTCTTT. Amino acids: CASSFNTEAFF.

The DNA for the CDR3 is TGTGCCAGCTCATTACAGGGCGCAGAGACCCAGTACTTC. Translated: CASSLQGAETQYF. The V call is TRBV18, the J call TRBJ2-5; tentatively, D is TRBD1 (6 bases). V was clipped by 5 bases and J by 4 bases, with 11 bases between them. The CDR3 is 13 amino acids. CDR1 and CDR2 (germline): KGHSH, LQKENI.

Relative to its sample, this clonotype is medium-sized (0.01 to 0.1%). V is TRBV6-1 and J is TRBJ1-2, with a possible D match to TRBD1 (5 bases). Germline V gene sequence: CDR1 MNHNS, CDR2 SASEGT. The V end was cut by 2 bases, the J end by 7 bases, with 8 bases between. CDR3 size: 12 residues. CDR3 residues: CASSERGSGYTF. In nucleotides, the CDR3 is TGTGCCAGCAGTGAAAGGGGTTCTGGCTACACCTTC.

A few counts support this clonotype. J is TRBJ1-5 and V is TRBV6-1; D possibly corresponds to TRBD1 (6 bases). Trimming took 3 bases from V and 6 from J, leaving 15 bases between them. Germline V gives CDR1 MNHNS, CDR2 SASEGT. The CDR3 consists of 15 residues. CDR3 region: CASSDQSGGAQPQHF. The CDR3 nucleotides are TGTGCCAGCAGTGATCAATCGGGGGGGGCTCAGCCCCAGCATTTT.

There are a few counts of this clonotype. The V gene is TRBV6-5, the J gene TRBJ1-1; 8 bases line up with TRBD1. The V gene's germline CDR1 is MNHEY and CDR2 SVGAGI. The CDR3 is 15 amino acids. V dropped 0 bases and J dropped 4; count of bases not matched to a gene: 4. The CDR3 nucleotides are TGTGCCAGCAGTTACTCGAGACAGGGGAGCACTGAAGCTTTCTTT. It specifies CASSYSRQGSTEAFF.